These 28 T cell receptor beta chains originate from one sample sequenced in a study of metastatic and nonmetastatic thyroid tumors. TCRdb re-called the PCR reads with MiXCR. Altogether approximately 24,000 clones are present, roughly 21% being singletons, with the ten largest covering 10% to 15%. Patients were all untreated before their thyroid surgery. The sequenced material came from blood. Every receptor here comes from a male donor with papillary thyroid cancer or a benign thyroid nodule (not recorded which). Some clones in this sample may be carry-over from other donors' samples.

V gene TRBV20-1 combines with J gene TRBJ2-3; 12 positions agree with TRBD2. The V gene end was trimmed by 1 base and the J gene end by 11 bases; junction bases not matched to a gene: 7. The V gene's germline CDR1 is DFQATT and CDR2 SNEGSKA (reference sequence). This CDR3 spans 14 amino acids. CDR3 coding DNA: TGCAGTGCTAGAGGGACTAGCGGGATGTGGAGGCAGTATTTT. It codes for CSARGTSGMWRQYF.

The chain employs TRBV20-1 and TRBJ1-1; D unclear. V lost 0 bases, J lost 0 bases, and 5 bases lay in between. Germline V CDR1 and CDR2: DFQATT, SNEGSKA (reference sequence). The CDR3 is 13 residues long. The CDR3 DNA reads TGCAGTGCTAGAGATGCAGTGAACACTGAAGCTTTCTTT. Protein: CSARDAVNTEAFF.

This chain links TRBV19 with TRBJ1-1; 12 bases agree with TRBD1. J lost 3 bases, V lost 3 bases, and 5 bases had no gene match. Per germline, CDR1 LNHDA and CDR2 SQIVND (reference sequence). The CDR3 sequence is 16 residues long. CDR3 amino acids: CASSIGTGGFDTEAFF. The CDR3 DNA sequence: TGTGCCAGTAGTATCGGGACAGGGGGCTTTGACACTGAAGCTTTCTTT.

This clone was recorded many times. The CDR3 DNA reads TGTGCCAGCAGTTCCAGAGGGGGCGGGAGTATGGCCGGGGAGCTGTTTTTT. Translating gives CASSSRGGGSMAGELFF. The gene calls are TRBV5-4 and TRBJ2-2; D possibly uses TRBD1 or TRBD2 (7 bases each). The ends were cut back, 5 bases at V and 6 bases at J, with 23 bases in the middle. The germline gives CDR1 SGHNT, CDR2 YYREEE (reference sequence). There are 17 residues in the CDR3.

This clone appeared many times. The chain combines TRBV18 with TRBJ2-1; weak D call: TRBD2 (6 bases). The CDR3 contains 16 residues. In germline, CDR1 is KGHSH, CDR2 LQKENI. V was clipped by 0 bases and J by 2 bases, with 11 bases between them. The CDR3 DNA is TGTGCCAGCTCACCACCGTTGTTAGCGGCCTACAATGAGCAGTTCTTC. It specifies CASSPPLLAAYNEQFF.

This clone has at least ten counts. V usage is TRBV2 and J usage is TRBJ2-2, with D uncertain. With 4 bases removed from V and 9 bases from J, the gap between germline ends came to 3 bases. Per germline, CDR1 SNHLY and CDR2 FYNNEI. The CDR3 has 10 amino acids. CDR3 loop: CASSVRELFF. The CDR3 DNA is TGTGCCAGCAGTGTAAGGGAGCTGTTTTTT.

As regards this clone: Its ends do not fully match the called genes, so a read error is possible. CDR3 DNA sequence: TGTGCCAGCAGTTGGGAAAGATCAGACGGGACAGGGAGATCCTACGGGCAGTACTTC. Amino acid sequence: CASSWERSDGTGRSYGQYF. V and J are TRBV27 and TRBJ2-7, with TRBD1 matching 9 bases. From germline, CDR1 is MNHEY and CDR2 SMNVEV (reference sequence). There are 19 residues in the CDR3.

There are many counts of this clone. The chain employs TRBV6-2 or TRBV6-3 and TRBJ1-2; D unclear. V lost 6 bases and J 5 bases, leaving 10 bases between the germline ends. Germline CDR1 and CDR2: MNHEY and SVGEGT. The CDR3 extends over 12 amino acids. DNA of the CDR3: TGTGCCAGCAGCCACGACCTTTATGGCTACACCTTC. As protein: CASSHDLYGYTF.

The count of this clone is one. This chain joins TRBV9 and TRBJ1-3, with D unclear. The germline V gene encodes CDR1 SGDLS and CDR2 YYNGEE. V was cut by 0 bases and J by 0 bases, with 10 bases left in between. This CDR3 comprises 16 residues. The DNA for the CDR3 is TGTGCCAGCAGCGTAGAGGCCGAGTTCTCTGGAAACACCATATATTTT. Amino acid sequence: CASSVEAEFSGNTIYF.

This clone was observed many times. The chain employs TRBV20-1 and TRBJ2-3, with D hard to call. Germline CDR1 DFQATT, CDR2 SNEGSKA (reference sequence). V lost 3 bases and J lost 3, with 10 bases in between. This CDR3 is 13 amino acids long. The CDR3 loop is CSASWQATDTQYF. CDR3 nucleotides: TGCAGTGCTAGTTGGCAGGCAACAGATACGCAGTATTTT.

CDR3 sequence: CASSLRQAGYTF. As DNA, the CDR3 is TGTGCCAGCAGCTTACGACAGGCGGGCTACACCTTC. The chain uses TRBV7-8 and TRBJ1-2, with a weak D call TRBD1 (6 bases). The CDR3 is made up of 12 amino acids. Germline V lookup: CDR1 SGHVS, CDR2 FQNEAQ. Trimming left V 2 bases short and J 8 bases short, with 9 bases between.

Judged by abundance, this clone is medium-sized. V gene TRBV18 combines with J gene TRBJ2-7; TRBD1 matches at 7 bases. This CDR3 comprises 12 residues. Trimming took 3 bases from V and 7 from J; bases not matched to a gene: 3. Germline V CDR1 and CDR2: KGHSH, LQKENI. CDR3 DNA: TGTGCCAGCTCACCGACAGGGCTGGAGCAGTACTTC. This codes for CASSPTGLEQYF. The full variable domain, with the rest looked up from reference TRBV18 and TRBJ2-7, is NAGVMQNPRHLVRRRGQEARLRCSPMKGHSHVYWYRQLPEEGLKFMVYLQKENIIDESGMPKERFSAEFPKEGPSILRIQQVVRGDSAAYFCASSPTGLEQYFGPGTRLTVT.

The rearrangement links TRBV11-2 to TRBJ2-1, with 14 bases fitting TRBD2. CDR1 is SGHAT, CDR2 FQNNGV, per germline. This CDR3 is 16 amino acids long. The junction had 6 bases not matched to a gene; V was cut back by 4 bases and J by 7 bases. CDR3 protein: CASSSRLAGGRNEQFF. CDR3 nucleotides: TGTGCCAGCAGCTCTCGACTAGCGGGAGGGCGTAATGAGCAGTTCTTC.

This clone was picked up many times. The chain joins TRBV28 to TRBJ1-1, with unresolved D. The length of the CDR3 is 17 residues. Germline V gene data show CDR1 as MDHEN and CDR2 as SYDVKM. V lost 1 base and J lost 0, with 15 bases in between. The CDR3 DNA is TGTGCCAGCAGTTTATTGTATCGGCATAGCTTGAACACTGAAGCTTTCTTT. Translating gives CASSLLYRHSLNTEAFF.

At least ten counts were recorded for this clone. The chain couples TRBV14 to TRBJ2-6; 11 positions match TRBD2. J lost 2 bases, V lost 4 bases, and 10 bases had no gene match. The germline CDR1 and CDR2 sequences are SGHDN and FVKESK. The length of the CDR3 is 19 residues. The CDR3 is CASSPTKALAGAGANVLTF. The CDR3 nucleotides read TGTGCCAGCAGCCCAACCAAAGCACTAGCGGGAGCTGGGGCCAACGTCCTGACTTTC.

This clone came up many times. The CDR3 DNA reads TGTGCCAGCAGTTACGGGGGATATGGCTACACCTTC. Protein product: CASSYGGYGYTF. This rearrangement joins TRBV6-5 to TRBJ1-2; tentatively, D is TRBD1 (5 bases). The CDR3 length is 12 residues. Germline V gives CDR1 MNHEY, CDR2 SVGAGI. Trimming cost V 2 bases and J 5 bases, with 6 bases left between them.

This clone was found many times. The rearrangement links TRBV4-2 to TRBJ1-1, with D possibly being TRBD1 (5 bases). Germline V lookup: CDR1 LGHNA, CDR2 YNFKEQ. This CDR3 comprises 15 residues. V was cut by 1 base and J by 0 bases, with 9 bases left in between. CDR3 residues: CASSQVDTLNTEAFF. CDR3 in DNA: TGTGCCAGCAGCCAAGTGGACACCCTGAACACTGAAGCTTTCTTT.

This clone was detected a few times. J is TRBJ2-5 and V is TRBV19, with 9 bases lining up with TRBD1. Trimming at V came to 10 bases and at J to 4 bases, leaving 4 bases not matched to a gene. Per the germline V gene, CDR1 is LNHDA and CDR2 is SQIVND (reference sequence). The CDR3 length is 12 residues. The CDR3 is CAIWDRVETQYF. In nucleotides, the CDR3 is TGTGCCATCTGGGACAGGGTAGAGACCCAGTACTTC.

This clone was observed many times. The rearrangement joins TRBV12-3 or TRBV12-4 to TRBJ2-6; TRBD1 matches at 9 bases. CDR3 length: 18 amino acids. V dropped 3 bases and J dropped 1; count of bases not matched to a gene: 7. The DNA of the CDR3 is TGTGCCAGCAGTTTTGTGGGACAGGGCGTTTCTGGGGCCAACGTCCTGACTTTC. Protein: CASSFVGQGVSGANVLTF.

This chain connects TRBV7-3 to TRBJ2-7; 9 positions agree with TRBD1. The length of the CDR3 is 16 residues. Per the germline V gene, CDR1 is SGHTA and CDR2 is FQGTGA. V trimming: 4 bases; J trimming: 1 base; junction bases outside the gene matches: 8. The chain's CDR3 is CASSYLGTGTSYEQYF. The CDR3 nucleotides read TGTGCCAGCAGCTACCTCGGGACAGGGACTTCCTACGAGCAGTACTTC.

This clone is medium-sized by share. The chain joins TRBV28 to TRBJ1-5; 7 positions match TRBD1. V dropped 7 bases and J dropped 3; count of bases not matched to a gene: 6. The germline V gene encodes CDR1 MDHEN and CDR2 SYDVKM. The CDR3 covers 14 residues. As DNA, the CDR3 is TGTGCCAGCACCAGGGGGATCGACAATCAGCCCCAGCATTTT. It yields the protein CASTRGIDNQPQHF.

By share of the sample, this clone is medium-sized. The V gene is TRBV4-1, the J gene TRBJ2-7; TRBD1 is a possible D gene (6 bases). From germline, CDR1 is MGHRA and CDR2 YSYEKL. Trimming took 3 bases from V and 0 from J, leaving 15 bases between them. The CDR3 contains 16 residues. The CDR3 DNA reads TGCGCCAGCAGCCAGGCTACAGGGTCAAGCTCCTACGAGCAGTACTTC. Amino acid sequence: CASSQATGSSSYEQYF.

Relative to its sample, this clone is medium-sized. CDR3 sequence (DNA): TGTGCCAGCAGCTTAGATGGGGGAGGGCCGTACGAGCAGTACTTC. This encodes CASSLDGGGPYEQYF. This chain uses TRBV11-2 with TRBJ2-7; 7 nucleotides line up with TRBD2. In germline, CDR1 is SGHAT, CDR2 FQNNGV. Trimming cost V 0 bases and J 4 bases; bases outside gene matches: 6. The CDR3 has 15 amino acids.

This clone has ten or more counts. This chain uses TRBV4-3 with TRBJ2-7, with 10 bases aligning to TRBD1. Germline V gives CDR1 LGHNA, CDR2 YSLEER. The CDR3 runs 14 residues. J gave up 5 bases and V 3 bases, and 4 bases lay outside the gene matches. The CDR3 here is CASSQGQGIHEQYF. The CDR3 coding sequence is TGCGCCAGCAGCCAGGGACAGGGGATCCACGAGCAGTACTTC.

The chain couples TRBV5-1 to TRBJ2-7; D is uncertain. V was clipped by 4 bases and J by 8 bases, with 16 bases between them. From germline, CDR1 is SGHRS and CDR2 YFSETQ. The CDR3 spans 13 residues. The CDR3 bases are TGCGCCAGCAGCACCGAAAGCCTGGGAAAGCAGTACTTC. This gives the protein CASSTESLGKQYF.

As to this clone: The CDR3 does not end in the conserved phenylalanine or tryptophan, so this is likely a read error. The chain employs TRBV6-2 or TRBV6-3 and TRBJ2-6, with D perhaps matching TRBD1 (6 bases). V lost 8 bases and J lost 4, with 12 bases in between. CDR3 length equals 14 residues. Germline V gene lookup returns CDR1 MNHEY and CDR2 SVGEGT. The CDR3 sequence: CASGTGPGANVLTS. CDR3 in DNA: TGTGCCAGCGGCACAGGGCCAGGGGCCAACGTCCTGACTTCC.

This clone was recorded at least ten times. The chain recombines TRBV19 with TRBJ1-1, with D possibly being TRBD1 (5 bases). V lost 3 bases and J 5 bases, leaving 19 bases between the germline ends. Germline CDR1 and CDR2: LNHDA and SQIVND (reference sequence). The CDR3 has 16 amino acids. Here the CDR3 reads CASSIGVREWFTEAFF. The CDR3 nucleotides are TGTGCCAGTAGTATCGGGGTCAGGGAATGGTTTACTGAAGCTTTCTTT.

This clone was seen many times. The J gene is TRBJ2-1, the V gene TRBV28, with D perhaps TRBD2 (5 bases). Trimming took 3 bases from V and 12 from J, leaving 9 bases between them. Germline assignment: CDR1 MDHEN and CDR2 SYDVKM. The CDR3 runs to 11 residues. The CDR3 DNA sequence: TGTGCCAGCAGTTTGGCGCGGGTGCAGTTCTTC. The encoded protein is CASSLARVQFF.